Presented here are 5 T cell receptor beta chains from one specimen sequenced in a study of cytomegalovirus exposure and HLA in healthy donors. PCR employed 60 Vbeta and 13 Jbeta primers. Profiling relied on immunoSEQ multiplex PCR, and the TCRdb table lists in-frame clones only, not all of them. The sample consists of 120,000 to 150,000 clones, just under 75% of them appearing once. The sequencing input was PBMCs. These receptors were obtained from a woman younger than 30 in good health and CMV-seronegative.

The chain employs TRBV28 and TRBJ2-7, with a tentative D call TRBD2 (5 bases). The V end lost 4 bases, the J end lost 5 bases, and 9 bases lay between the germline ends. CDR1 and CDR2 from the germline V gene are MDHEN and SYDVKM. The CDR3 consists of 12 residues. The CDR3 spells CASSSRTDEQYF. Written as DNA, the CDR3 is TGTGCCAGCAGTTCCCGGACTGACGAGCAGTACTTC.

The rearrangement joins TRBV28 to TRBJ1-3; a possible D gene is TRBD1 (6 bases). Germline assignment: CDR1 MDHEN and CDR2 SYDVKM. The CDR3 spans 13 residues. The V and J ends lost 5 bases and 8 bases respectively, with 13 bases between them. DNA for the CDR3: TGTGCCAGCAGTCTCACAGGGAAGGACACCATATATTTT. Protein: CASSLTGKDTIYF.

The chain carries TRBV27 and TRBJ2-1; 8 bases agree with TRBD1. There are 15 residues in the CDR3. J gave up 3 bases and V 5 bases, and 6 bases lay outside the gene matches. The V gene's germline CDR1 is MNHEY and CDR2 SMNVEV (reference sequence). The CDR3: CASSPQGAFYNEQFF. CDR3 DNA sequence: TGTGCCAGCAGTCCTCAGGGGGCTTTCTACAATGAGCAGTTCTTC.

The V and J genes are TRBV6-5 and TRBJ2-3; D is unresolved. This CDR3 region has 13 residues. V was cut by 5 bases and J by 2 bases, with 8 bases left in between. Germline V CDR1 and CDR2: MNHEY, SVGAGI. The CDR3 is CASSPWATDTQYF. CDR3 in DNA: TGTGCCAGCAGTCCCTGGGCCACAGATACGCAGTATTTT.

This clone was picked up a small number of times. The chain joins TRBV7-2 to TRBJ1-3; 7 bases fit TRBD1. With V trimmed by 6 bases and J by 3 bases, 5 bases remained unmatched. This CDR3 is built from 14 residues. CDR1 SGHTA and CDR2 FQGNSA come from the germline V gene. The CDR3 sequence is CASRRQGGGNTIYF. As DNA, the CDR3 is TGTGCCAGCAGACGACAGGGTGGTGGAAACACCATATATTTT.